The source of this TCR beta chain is a study of PD-1 blockade in classical Hodgkin lymphoma. Study-level findings and limits: Patients starting nivolumab less than 1 year after ASCT had lower diversity and were excluded from later analyses. Reports indicated that newly diagnosed patients had lower baseline TCR diversity than healthy donors did.

This CDR3 region has 13 residues. Germline assignment: CDR1 MGHRA and CDR2 YSYEKL. V was pared by 1 base and J by 8 bases, with 11 bases between. Assay: immunoSEQ multiplex PCR; the TCRdb copy retains only in-frame clones and omits some. The sample yields about 4,000 clones, approximately 68% seen once. Time point noted: cycle 4 day 1 (C4D1), after six to seven weeks of nivolumab. Every patient relapsed after autologous stem cell transplantation, and brentuximab vedotin exposure varied. CD8+ T cells were isolated from thawed PBMCs by magnetic negative selection. Patients showed best responses of complete response, partial response or progressive disease. This clone was seen a single time. Its specificity is unknown.

Sample: CD8+ T cells from blood, taken before the fourth cycle of nivolumab. V is TRBV4-1 and J is TRBJ1-1; D not certain. This sequence originates from a human donor with classical Hodgkin lymphoma. CDR3: CASSQGPLREAFF. The CDR3 DNA sequence: TGCGCCAGCAGCCAAGGGCCCCTACGGGAAGCTTTCTTT.